Following are 21 T cell receptor beta chains from one sample sequenced in a study of T cell changes during pregnancy in multiple sclerosis. Sequenced by immunoSEQ multiplex PCR; TCRdb stores in-frame clones only, minus some. The table lists 55,000 to 85,000 clones, about 91% of them singletons. The source was peripheral blood, collected after pregnancy. The receptors shown here come from a female donor with multiple sclerosis, enrolled in a pregnancy study.

V usage is TRBV4-1 and J usage is TRBJ2-2; perhaps TRBD1 as D (5 bases). The CDR3 loop spans 16 amino acids. Trimming shortened V by 5 bases and J by 0 bases, and 13 bases separated the two germline ends. Germline loops: CDR1 MGHRA, CDR2 YSYEKL. CDR3 bases: TGCGCCAGCAGCTTCCGACAGCCCTCGAACACCGGGGAGCTGTTTTTT. Protein: CASSFRQPSNTGELFF.

This chain links TRBV18 with TRBJ2-1; TRBD2 agrees at 9 bases. This CDR3 has 16 amino acids. The germline V gene has CDR1 KGHSH and CDR2 LQKENI. Unmatched junction bases numbered 0, after V lost 0 bases and J lost 0 bases. CDR3 bases: TGTGCCAGCTCACCACCTAGCGGGAGCTCCTACAATGAGCAGTTCTTC. Translated, it gives CASSPPSGSSYNEQFF. The full variable domain, its missing parts supplied by reference TRBV18 and TRBJ2-1, is NAGVMQNPRHLVRRRGQEARLRCSPMKGHSHVYWYRQLPEEGLKFMVYLQKENIIDESGMPKERFSAEFPKEGPSILRIQQVVRGDSAAYFCASSPPSGSSYNEQFFGPGTRLTVL.

The V and J genes are TRBV4-1 and TRBJ2-7; 10 bases agree with TRBD1. This CDR3 comprises 19 residues. The V gene's germline CDR1 is MGHRA and CDR2 YSYEKL. The trim removed 6 bases at V and 5 bases at J, leaving 22 bases unmatched. Here the CDR3 DNA reads TGCGCCAGCAGTCGGACAGGGGGACTAGGAGCAGGGGGGACCGACGAGCAGTACTTC. Residues: CASSRTGGLGAGGTDEQYF.

V usage is TRBV19 and J usage is TRBJ1-3; weak D call: TRBD1 (5 bases). V was cut by 3 bases and J by 7 bases, with 19 bases left in between. Germline values: CDR1 LNHDA, CDR2 SQIVND (reference sequence). The CDR3 sequence is 16 residues long. CDR3 in amino acids: CASSIRPGMALNTIYF. CDR3 DNA sequence: TGTGCCAGTAGTATTCGGCCAGGGATGGCTCTGAACACCATATATTTT.

As DNA, the CDR3 is TGTGCCAGCAGCGCCGGGACAGAACAAGAGACCCAGTACTTC. Translated, it gives CASSAGTEQETQYF. The V gene is TRBV9, the J gene TRBJ2-5, with 7 positions matching TRBD1. Looked up from germline, CDR1 is SGDLS and CDR2 is YYNGEE. The CDR3 sequence is 14 residues long. V trimming: 3 bases; J trimming: 2 bases; junction bases outside the gene matches: 4.

In its sample, this clone was seen once. The chain is built from TRBV4-2 and TRBJ2-1; TRBD2 agrees at 9 bases. V shed 0 bases, J shed 2 bases, and the junction held 8 bases outside the gene matches. The CDR3 runs 18 residues. In germline, CDR1 is LGHNA, CDR2 YNFKEQ. The CDR3 reads CASSQDQREVVPYNEQFF. The DNA of the CDR3 is TGTGCCAGCAGCCAAGACCAGCGGGAGGTGGTACCCTACAATGAGCAGTTCTTC.

The gene calls are TRBV11-2 and TRBJ2-7; maybe TRBD2 (5 bases). The V end lost 3 bases, the J end lost 2 bases, and 20 bases lay between the germline ends. Germline lookup yields CDR1 SGHAT and CDR2 FQNNGV. The CDR3 extends over 17 amino acids. CDR3 DNA sequence: TGTGCCAGCAGCTTGAAATCGTATGAGGGCAGTCCCTACGAGCAGTACTTC. It specifies CASSLKSYEGSPYEQYF.

This chain connects TRBV19 to TRBJ2-7; 13 positions match TRBD2. J gave up 0 bases and V 4 bases, and 6 bases lay outside the gene matches. Germline V lookup: CDR1 LNHDA, CDR2 SQIVND (reference sequence). This CDR3 region has 17 residues. DNA for the CDR3: TGTGCCAGTAGTACCCGGACTAGCGGGAGTTCCTCCTACGAGCAGTACTTC. The encoded protein is CASSTRTSGSSSYEQYF.

This clone was picked up one time. The chain couples TRBV4-2 to TRBJ2-7; D gene unclear. This CDR3 comprises 15 residues. CDR1 and CDR2 from the germline V gene are LGHNA and YNFKEQ. The V end lost 0 bases, the J end lost 0 bases, and 9 bases lay between the germline ends. In DNA, the CDR3 is TGTGCCAGCAGCCAAGAGGTCGCCTACTCCTACGAGCAGTACTTC. Translation gives CASSQEVAYSYEQYF.

This clone showed up just once. The chain recombines TRBV6-1 with TRBJ2-7; 9 bases line up with TRBD1. V trimming: 8 bases; J trimming: 4 bases; junction bases outside the gene matches: 9. Germline CDR1 reads MNHNS; CDR2 reads SASEGT. The CDR3 is 14 amino acids. CDR3 protein: CASQLGTGTYEQYF. The CDR3 DNA sequence: TGTGCCAGCCAACTCGGGACAGGGACATACGAGCAGTACTTC.

This clone was seen just once. V is TRBV29-1 and J is TRBJ2-1, with 10 bases lining up with TRBD2. The CDR3 has 14 residues. Germline lookup yields CDR1 SQVTM and CDR2 ANQGSEA. The ends lost 7 bases at V and 1 base at J; junction bases unmatched: 4. CDR3 bases: TGCAGCGAGAAACTAGCGGGATCCTACAATGAGCAGTTCTTC. Translated, it gives CSEKLAGSYNEQFF.

The chain links TRBV5-1 to TRBJ1-4, with D possibly being TRBD1 (5 bases). Germline V gene lookup returns CDR1 SGHRS and CDR2 YFSETQ. V lost 0 bases to trimming and J lost 7 bases, with 10 bases between them. The CDR3 spans 14 residues. CDR3 nucleotide sequence: TGCGCCAGCAGCTTGGCCGTAGGGGCTGAAAAACTGTTTTTT. Its translation is CASSLAVGAEKLFF.

J is TRBJ2-7 and V is TRBV2; no definite D call. The ends were cut back, 6 bases at V and 1 base at J, with 7 bases in the middle. The CDR3 is 12 residues long. The germline CDR1 and CDR2 sequences are SNHLY and FYNNEI. The CDR3 is CASRTDSYEQYF. The CDR3 DNA sequence: TGTGCCAGCAGAACAGATTCCTACGAGCAGTACTTC.

The chain carries TRBV28 and TRBJ2-1; the match to TRBD2 covers 10 bases. Trimming at V came to 7 bases and at J to 9 bases, leaving 15 bases not matched to a gene. The CDR3 totals 16 residues. From germline, CDR1 is MDHEN and CDR2 SYDVKM. Written as DNA, the CDR3 is TGTGCCAGCACCCTCCCGGTAGCGGGAGGTCTTGGTGAGCAGTTCTTC. Translated: CASTLPVAGGLGEQFF.

The V call is TRBV6-5, the J call TRBJ2-2, with 8 bases lining up with TRBD1. This CDR3 comprises 15 residues. Unmatched junction bases numbered 5, after V lost 2 bases and J lost 6 bases. Germline CDR1 reads MNHEY; CDR2 reads SVGAGI. Here the CDR3 reads CASSYLGQGAGELFF. The CDR3 nucleotides are TGTGCCAGCAGTTACCTCGGACAGGGCGCCGGGGAGCTGTTTTTT.

The gene calls are TRBV4-3 and TRBJ1-3, with 10 bases identical to TRBD1. The CDR3 contains 19 residues. V dropped 0 bases and J dropped 2; count of bases not matched to a gene: 10. Germline V gene data show CDR1 as LGHNA and CDR2 as YSLEER. CDR3 region: CASSQDAGQGEYAGNTIYF. The CDR3 DNA follows: TGCGCCAGCAGCCAAGACGCCGGACAGGGGGAATATGCTGGAAACACCATATATTTT.

This clone is a singleton in its sample. V and J are TRBV10-3 and TRBJ2-3; 12 bases map to TRBD1. With V trimmed by 0 bases and J by 0 bases, 7 bases remained unmatched. In germline, CDR1 is ENHRY, CDR2 SYGVKD. The CDR3 has 19 amino acids. CDR3 sequence reads: CAISESSGQGAPSTDTQYF. Written as DNA, the CDR3 is TGTGCCATCAGTGAGTCGTCGGGACAGGGGGCGCCGAGCACAGATACGCAGTATTTT.

The genes are TRBV4-3 and TRBJ2-7, with TRBD2 matching 10 bases. The CDR3 contains 16 residues. Germline V gene lookup returns CDR1 LGHNA and CDR2 YSLEER. The J segment lost 3 bases and the V segment lost 2 bases, leaving 7 bases of the junction unmatched. The CDR3 here is CASSQILAGVIYEQYF. CDR3 DNA sequence: TGCGCCAGCAGCCAAATCCTAGCGGGAGTGATCTACGAGCAGTACTTC.

The chain joins TRBV4-2 to TRBJ2-6, with a possible D match to TRBD2 (5 bases). Germline assignment: CDR1 LGHNA and CDR2 YNFKEQ. V was trimmed by 3 bases and J by 0 bases, leaving 18 bases between them. CDR3 length: 19 amino acids. This CDR3 is CASSQEDGPNYSGANVLTF. The CDR3 DNA sequence: TGTGCCAGCAGCCAGGAGGACGGACCTAACTACTCTGGGGCCAACGTCCTGACTTTC.

This sequence joins TRBV5-1 and TRBJ2-1, with D unresolved. Germline CDR1 is SGHRS and CDR2 is YFSETQ. V lost 1 base to trimming and J lost 1 base, with 9 bases between them. The CDR3 loop spans 15 amino acids. The CDR3 spells CASSLYEESYNEQFF. Here the CDR3 DNA reads TGCGCCAGCAGCTTGTATGAGGAATCCTACAATGAGCAGTTCTTC.

The chain has TRBV30 and TRBJ2-5, with D perhaps TRBD1 (6 bases). Germline V lookup: CDR1 GTSNPN, CDR2 SVGIG (reference sequence). V was pared by 2 bases and J by 2 bases, with 12 bases between. The CDR3 totals 14 residues. The CDR3 loop is CAWSFGTFQETQYF. The CDR3 region has the DNA TGTGCCTGGAGTTTCGGGACATTTCAAGAGACCCAGTACTTC.